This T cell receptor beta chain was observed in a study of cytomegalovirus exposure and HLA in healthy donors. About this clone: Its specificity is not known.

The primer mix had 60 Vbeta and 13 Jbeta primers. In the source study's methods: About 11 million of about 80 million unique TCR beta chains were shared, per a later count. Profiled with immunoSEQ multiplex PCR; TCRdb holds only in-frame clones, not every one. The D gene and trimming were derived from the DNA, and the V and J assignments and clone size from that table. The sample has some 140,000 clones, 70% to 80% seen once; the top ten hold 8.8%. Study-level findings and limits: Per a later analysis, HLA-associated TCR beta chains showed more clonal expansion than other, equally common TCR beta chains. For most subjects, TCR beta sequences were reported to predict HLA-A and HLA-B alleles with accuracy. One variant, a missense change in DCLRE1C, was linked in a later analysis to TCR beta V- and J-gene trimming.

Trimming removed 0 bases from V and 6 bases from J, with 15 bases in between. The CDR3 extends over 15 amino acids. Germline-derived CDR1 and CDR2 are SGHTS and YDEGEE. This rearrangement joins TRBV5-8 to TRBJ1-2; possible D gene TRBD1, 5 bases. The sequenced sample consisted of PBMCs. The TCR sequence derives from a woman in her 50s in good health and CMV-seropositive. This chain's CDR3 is CASSLGVGGNDGYTF. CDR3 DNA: TGTGCCAGCAGCTTGGGGGTCGGGGGGAACGATGGCTACACCTTC.